This TCR beta chain was obtained from a study of T cells expressing NK-cell markers. CDR1 is SGDLS and CDR2 is YYNGEE in the germline V gene. This CDR3 has 14 residues. Using the 5' RACE reads, TCRdb records one entry per CDR3 protein without DNA. The listing records about 440,000 distinct CDR3 sequences. This clonotype originated in a woman between 18 and 69 years old in good health. The material sequenced was blood T cells: a sorted CD56 or NKG2C T cell subset, CD4+ or CD8+ T cells, or bulk PBMC T cells (not recorded which). The J gene is TRBJ1-6, the V gene TRBV9; the TCRdb call, TRBD1, lacks DNA for checking. This CDR3 reads CASSAQGTAPPLHF.